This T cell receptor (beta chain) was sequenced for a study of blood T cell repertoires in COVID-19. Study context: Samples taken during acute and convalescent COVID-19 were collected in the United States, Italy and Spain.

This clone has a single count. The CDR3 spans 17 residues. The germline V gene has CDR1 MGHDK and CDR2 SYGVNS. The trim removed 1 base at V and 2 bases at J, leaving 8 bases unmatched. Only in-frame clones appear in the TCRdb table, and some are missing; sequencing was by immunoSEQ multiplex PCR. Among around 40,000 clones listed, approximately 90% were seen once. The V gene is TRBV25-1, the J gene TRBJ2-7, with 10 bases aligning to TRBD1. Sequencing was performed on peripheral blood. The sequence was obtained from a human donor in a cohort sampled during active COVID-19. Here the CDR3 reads CASSESYGTGATYEQYF. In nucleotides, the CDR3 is TGTGCCAGCAGTGAATCCTACGGGACAGGGGCAACCTACGAGCAGTACTTC.